Following are 21 T cell receptor beta chains from one sample sequenced in a study of cytomegalovirus exposure and HLA in healthy donors. The PCR contained 60 Vbeta and 13 Jbeta primers. Here immunoSEQ multiplex PCR was the method, and the copy in TCRdb shows in-frame clones only, minus some. Found here are approximately 150,000 clones, just under 85% of them singletons; the top ten hold around 4.9%. Material: PBMCs. Receptor source: a girl aged 5-17 years in good health and CMV-seropositive.

The V gene is TRBV27, the J gene TRBJ2-1, with D unresolved. The V end lost 6 bases, the J end lost 4 bases, and 4 bases lay between the germline ends. The CDR3 sequence is 11 residues long. The germline V gene encodes CDR1 MNHEY and CDR2 SMNVEV (reference sequence). The CDR3 loop reads CASSRYNEQFF. As DNA, the CDR3 is TGTGCCAGCAGCCGTTACAATGAGCAGTTCTTC.

The chain is built from TRBV7-9 and TRBJ1-2; no definite D call. V was clipped by 1 base and J by 8 bases, with 14 bases between them. The CDR3 sequence is 14 residues long. Germline V lookup: CDR1 SEHNR, CDR2 FQNEAQ (reference sequence). The CDR3 reads CASSLVVYGEGYTF. The CDR3 DNA sequence: TGTGCCAGCAGCTTAGTTGTTTACGGGGAAGGCTACACCTTC.

The CDR3 region has the DNA TGTGCCTGGAGGGGTCAGGGGGACACTGAAGCTTTCTTT. Amino acids: CAWRGQGDTEAFF. This chain uses TRBV30 with TRBJ1-1, with 7 nucleotides matching TRBD1. Germline trimming cut 3 bases from V and 3 bases from J; bases unmatched to any gene: 4. Per the germline V gene, CDR1 is GTSNPN and CDR2 is SVGIG (reference sequence). This CDR3 is 13 amino acids long.

The V gene is TRBV7-3, the J gene TRBJ2-5, with a tentative D call TRBD1 (5 bases). Trimming took off 2 bases at V and 8 bases at J, with 9 bases between the two ends. There are 12 residues in the CDR3. The germline V gene has CDR1 SGHTA and CDR2 FQGTGA. The chain's CDR3 is CASSLGQGTQYF. CDR3 DNA sequence: TGTGCCAGCAGCTTAGGGCAGGGAACCCAGTACTTC.

V gene TRBV6-5 combines with J gene TRBJ2-7, with TRBD1 matching 7 bases. The V gene's germline CDR1 is MNHEY and CDR2 SVGAGI. The J segment lost 6 bases and the V segment lost 6 bases, leaving 11 bases of the junction unmatched. This CDR3 has 14 residues. This CDR3 reads CASRSPGQSSEQYF. DNA for the CDR3: TGTGCCAGCAGGTCCCCGGGACAGTCAAGCGAGCAGTACTTC.

This chain connects TRBV29-1 to TRBJ2-1, with 8 bases lining up with TRBD2. Germline assignment: CDR1 SQVTM and CDR2 ANQGSEA. This CDR3 has 14 residues. The ends lost 6 bases at V and 2 bases at J; junction bases unmatched: 6. CDR3 in amino acids: CSVYLAGPYNEQFF. The CDR3 DNA reads TGCAGCGTGTACCTAGCGGGCCCCTACAATGAGCAGTTCTTC.

This chain joins TRBV5-4 and TRBJ2-7; 8 bases are a match to TRBD1. Germline CDR1 reads SGHNT; CDR2 reads YYREEE (reference sequence). The CDR3 contains 14 residues. The J segment lost 4 bases and the V segment lost 0 bases, leaving 3 bases of the junction unmatched. For the CDR3, the DNA is TGTGCCAGCAGCTTGGCCCAGGGGGCTTACGAGCAGTACTTC. It codes for CASSLAQGAYEQYF.

The chain recombines TRBV18 with TRBJ2-7; TRBD1 aligns across 8 bases. Losses at the gene ends were 3 bases for V and 3 bases for J; bases not matched to a gene: 7. The germline V gene encodes CDR1 KGHSH and CDR2 LQKENI. The CDR3 loop spans 15 amino acids. The CDR3, as DNA: TGTGCCAGCTCACCCGAACAGGGGGTTGGCTACGAGCAGTACTTC. Its translation: CASSPEQGVGYEQYF.

This clone was seen a handful of times. The chain recombines TRBV12-2 with TRBJ1-5. TRBV12-2 is termed a pseudogene. This CDR3 is 17 amino acids long. The CDR3 bases are TGTGCAAGTCGCTCGTACACCCCCGGCGGTGGCAATCAGCCCCAGCATTTT. It yields the protein CASRSYTPGGGNQPQHF.

V and J are TRBV7-3 and TRBJ1-1, with D perhaps TRBD1 (5 bases). The CDR3 is 13 amino acids. V was pared by 5 bases and J by 5 bases, with 12 bases between. CDR1 SGHTA and CDR2 FQGTGA come from the germline V gene. CDR3 sequence reads: CASSRPGGTEAFF. The CDR3 DNA reads TGTGCCAGCAGCCGGCCGGGGGGGACTGAAGCTTTCTTT.

The CDR3 sequence: CASSPKTSGLYEQYF. The CDR3, as DNA: TGTGCCAGTAGTCCCAAGACTAGCGGACTCTACGAGCAGTACTTC. This chain connects TRBV19 to TRBJ2-7; TRBD2 agrees at 9 bases. The V segment lost 5 bases and the J segment 3 bases; nucleotides outside the gene matches: 8. This CDR3 region has 15 residues. Germline CDR1 is LNHDA and CDR2 is SQIVND (reference sequence).

The CDR3 DNA follows: TGTGCCAGCAGCTTAATACAGGGTCTAGGGACCGAGCAGTACTTC. This codes for CASSLIQGLGTEQYF. The chain uses TRBV5-4 and TRBJ2-7; D is perhaps TRBD1 (6 bases). The CDR3 has 15 residues. Germline V gene data show CDR1 as SGHNT and CDR2 as YYREEE (reference sequence). V dropped 2 bases and J dropped 6 bases, with 18 bases sitting between them. Full variable domain (outside the CDR3, taken from reference TRBV5-4 and TRBJ2-7): ETGVTQSPTHLIKTRGQQVTLRCSSQSGHNTVSWYQQALGQGPQFIFQYYREEENGRGNFPPRFSGLQFPNYSSELNVNALELDDSALYLCASSLIQGLGTEQYFGPGTRLTVT.

The gene calls are TRBV5-1 and TRBJ1-6; D is perhaps TRBD1 (6 bases). V lost 3 bases and J lost 6, with 13 bases in between. CDR1 SGHRS and CDR2 YFSETQ come from the germline V gene. This CDR3 region has 15 residues. In nucleotides, the CDR3 is TGCGCCAGCAGCTGGGGGTCAGGGGCTAATTCACCCCTCCACTTT. It codes for CASSWGSGANSPLHF.

This chain connects TRBV6-1 to TRBJ1-1, with a possible D match to TRBD1 (5 bases). V shed 2 bases and J shed 3 bases, with 10 bases lying between them. This CDR3 is built from 14 residues. Germline-derived CDR1 and CDR2 are MNHNS and SASEGT. The CDR3 region is CASSERRGDTEAFF. DNA of the CDR3: TGTGCCAGCAGTGAAAGGCGGGGGGACACTGAAGCTTTCTTT.

V usage is TRBV15 and J usage is TRBJ1-1; D unclear. The CDR3 totals 11 residues. Germline values: CDR1 LNHNV, CDR2 YYDKDF (reference sequence). V lost 3 bases, J lost 8 bases, and 7 bases lay in between. CDR3 residues: CATSSKTEAFF. CDR3 in DNA: TGTGCCACCAGCAGTAAGACAGAAGCTTTCTTT.

This clone was recorded a few times. The chain employs TRBV19 and TRBJ1-3; possibly TRBD1 for D (6 bases). There are 14 residues in the CDR3. CDR1 is LNHDA and CDR2 is SQIVND in the germline V gene (reference sequence). With 7 bases removed from V and 4 bases from J, the gap between germline ends came to 14 bases. CDR3 sequence (DNA): TGTGCCAGTATCAGGGGTGGATCAGGAAACACCATATATTTT. It yields the protein CASIRGGSGNTIYF.

The chain joins TRBV18 to TRBJ2-1; D ambiguous. Between the trimmed V and J ends, which lost 6 bases and 4 bases, there was a span of 16 bases. This CDR3 comprises 15 residues. Germline CDR1 is KGHSH and CDR2 is LQKENI. The CDR3 coding sequence is TGTGCCAGCTCTCGCTACGTGGTGTATTACAATGAGCAGTTCTTC. Its protein product is CASSRYVVYYNEQFF. Together with reference TRBV18 and TRBJ2-1, the CDR3 gives the full variable domain: NAGVMQNPRHLVRRRGQEARLRCSPMKGHSHVYWYRQLPEEGLKFMVYLQKENIIDESGMPKERFSAEFPKEGPSILRIQQVVRGDSAAYFCASSRYVVYYNEQFFGPGTRLTVL.

The chain has TRBV5-1 and TRBJ1-2, with D tentatively TRBD1 (5 bases). The germline CDR1 and CDR2 sequences are SGHRS and YFSETQ. The CDR3 runs to 14 residues. V gave up 5 bases and J gave up 3 bases, with 14 bases separating them. The CDR3 region has the DNA TGCGCCAGCAGTACCCAGGGAGGTTACTATGGCTACACCTTC. As protein: CASSTQGGYYGYTF.

V usage is TRBV30 and J usage is TRBJ1-2, with D possibly being TRBD1 (5 bases). CDR1 GTSNPN and CDR2 SVGIG come from the germline V gene (reference sequence). The CDR3 extends over 12 amino acids. V lost 3 bases to trimming and J lost 2 bases, with 7 bases between them. CDR3 sequence (DNA): TGTGCCTGGAGGACAGTGAACTATGGCTACACCTTC. As protein: CAWRTVNYGYTF. Variable domain in full (rest from reference TRBV30 and TRBJ1-2): SQTIHQWPATLVQPVGSPLSLECTVEGTSNPNLYWYRQAAGRGLQLLFYSVGIGQISSEVPQNLSASRPQDRQFILSSKKLLLSDSGFYLCAWRTVNYGYTFGSGTRLTVV.

The chain employs TRBV30 and TRBJ1-2, with 7 bases lining up with TRBD1. The CDR3 has 14 amino acids. Germline V CDR1 and CDR2: GTSNPN, SVGIG (reference sequence). V trimming: 3 bases; J trimming: 5 bases; junction bases outside the gene matches: 9. DNA for the CDR3: TGTGCCTGGAGGTACAGGGGCAGGGGGTATGGCTACACCTTC. Its protein is CAWRYRGRGYGYTF.

The chain has TRBV6-6 and TRBJ1-5, with TRBD1 identical over 8 bases. The V gene's germline CDR1 is MNHNY and CDR2 SVGAGI (reference sequence). Trimming took 2 bases from V and 6 from J; bases not matched to a gene: 6. The CDR3 contains 15 residues. CDR3 residues: CASSYQGATSQPQHF. CDR3 nucleotides: TGTGCCAGCAGTTACCAGGGGGCCACTAGTCAGCCCCAGCATTTT.